This entry is about one TCR beta chain. Its target is not known. This record comes from a study of early stage breast cancer tumors. Produced via immunoSEQ multiplex PCR; TCRdb's table is partial and in-frame only. The sample has 40,000 to 60,000 clones; roughly 73% are singletons. Germline V lookup: CDR1 ENHRY, CDR2 SYGVKD. Trimming left V 3 bases short and J 7 bases short, with 18 bases between. The CDR3 has 16 residues. Broader study findings: Commonly generated sequences made up most enriched TCRB sequences shared between patients.

The sample taken for sequencing was blood. The clonotype was recovered from a person aged 35-55 years with breast cancer. The chain carries TRBV10-3 and TRBJ2-2, with D perhaps matching TRBD2 (6 bases). The CDR3 loop reads CAISELRRALGGELFF. CDR3 coding DNA: TGTGCCATCAGTGAATTGCGGAGGGCCTTGGGCGGGGAGCTGTTTTTT.